This T cell receptor beta chain was sequenced in a study of PD-1 blockade in classical Hodgkin lymphoma. Measured with immunoSEQ multiplex PCR; TCRdb has only the in-frame clones, and not every one. The repertoire holds more than 85,000 clones, over 90% seen once, with approximately 2.5% in the top ten. Findings and caveats of the study: The drivers behind the repertoire differences, possibly disease activity or prior therapy, remain undefined. Patients newly diagnosed and complete responders had comparable baseline diversity.

Comments on this clone: The antigen is undetermined. Other DNA sequences in the sample encode the same CDR3.

This CDR3 contains 15 residues. V was cut by 5 bases and J by 6 bases, with 17 bases left in between. CDR1 is SGHKS, CDR2 YYEKEE, per germline (reference sequence). Every single patient, without exception, relapsed after autologous stem cell transplantation, and brentuximab vedotin exposure varied. This rearrangement joins TRBV5-5 to TRBJ2-2, with D perhaps TRBD2 (5 bases). Sequenced material: peripheral blood mononuclear cells (PBMCs), taken before the second cycle of nivolumab. The TCR originated in a human donor with classical Hodgkin lymphoma. For the CDR3, the DNA is TGTGCCAGCAGTCCATCCGAGGGTTTCTCCGGGGAGCTGTTTTTT. It specifies CASSPSEGFSGELFF.